This TCR beta chain derives from a study of CXCR3-negative and CXCR3-positive naive CD8 T cells. Study-level results: TRB CDR3s of CXCR3-positive naive cells were more hydrophobic than those of CXCR3-negative naive cells. Within a donor, both naive subsets shared TRBV-TRBJ usage, unlike memory cells. Partial loss of CXCR3 expression followed cryopreservation; most assays used fresh PBMCs.

There are 14 residues in the CDR3. The germline gives CDR1 SNHLY, CDR2 FYNNEI. The study sorted every CD8+ T cell subset in triplicate at 280,000 or so cells each. On this clonotype itself: Its antigen is not identified.

TRB cDNA was prepared as libraries by UMI-labeled 5' RACE. Using the 5' RACE reads, TCRdb records one entry per CDR3 protein without DNA. The listing records tens of thousands of distinct CDR3 sequences. The gene calls are TRBV2 and TRBJ2-2. Sequenced sample: naive CXCR3- CD8+ T cells from blood. Regarding subset: CD45RO-CCR7+CD27+CD95- naive CD8+ T cells lacking CXCR3 (TNR3-). The TCR sequence derives from a human donor in good health. Some clones in this sample may be carry-over from other donors' samples. The CDR3 sequence: CASMGYTNTGELFF.